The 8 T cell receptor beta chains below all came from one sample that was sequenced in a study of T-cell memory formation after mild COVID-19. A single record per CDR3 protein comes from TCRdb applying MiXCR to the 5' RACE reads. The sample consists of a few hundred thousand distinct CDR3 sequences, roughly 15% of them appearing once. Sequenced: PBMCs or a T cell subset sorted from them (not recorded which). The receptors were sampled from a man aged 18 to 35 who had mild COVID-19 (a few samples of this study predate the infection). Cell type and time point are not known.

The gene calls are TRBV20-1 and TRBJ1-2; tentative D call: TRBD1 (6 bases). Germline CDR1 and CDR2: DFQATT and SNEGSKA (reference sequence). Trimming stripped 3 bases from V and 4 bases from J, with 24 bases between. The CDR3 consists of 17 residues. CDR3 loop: CSARETLGQSGAYGYTF. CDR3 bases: TGCAGTGCTAGGGAGACCCTTGGACAGAGTGGGGCCTATGGCTACACCTTC.

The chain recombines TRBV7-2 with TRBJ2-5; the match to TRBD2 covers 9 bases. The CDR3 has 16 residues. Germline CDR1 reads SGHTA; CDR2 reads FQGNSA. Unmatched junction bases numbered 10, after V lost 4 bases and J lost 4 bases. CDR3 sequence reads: CASSSLLAGTLETQYF. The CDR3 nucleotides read TGTGCCAGCAGCTCCCTCCTAGCGGGGACTTTAGAGACCCAGTACTTC.

The chain's CDR3 is CASSYLGQGAEDGANVLTF. The DNA for the CDR3 is TGTGCCAGCAGCTACCTTGGACAGGGGGCAGAGGATGGGGCCAACGTCCTGACTTTC. This sequence joins TRBV12-3 or TRBV12-4 and TRBJ2-6; 11 bases fit TRBD1. Germline trimming cut 6 bases from V and 3 bases from J; bases unmatched to any gene: 13. The CDR3 covers 19 residues.

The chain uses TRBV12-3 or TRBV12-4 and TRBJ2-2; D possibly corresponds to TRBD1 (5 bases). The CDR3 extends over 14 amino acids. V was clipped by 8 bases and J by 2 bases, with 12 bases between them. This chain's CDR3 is CASGRGINTGELFF. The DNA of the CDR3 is TGTGCCAGCGGTAGGGGTATTAACACCGGGGAGCTGTTTTTT.

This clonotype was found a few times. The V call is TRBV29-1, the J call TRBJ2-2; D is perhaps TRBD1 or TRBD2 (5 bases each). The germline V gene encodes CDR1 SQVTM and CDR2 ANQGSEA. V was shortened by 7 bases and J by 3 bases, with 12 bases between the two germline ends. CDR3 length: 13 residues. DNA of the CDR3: TGCAGCGCCTTGGGGGTGGACACCGGGGAGCTGTTTTTT. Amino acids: CSALGVDTGELFF.

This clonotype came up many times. CDR3 sequence (DNA): TGTGCCAGCAGCGTAACAGCAGGGCGCAATCAGCCCCAGCATTTT. Protein product: CASSVTAGRNQPQHF. The gene calls are TRBV9 and TRBJ1-5, with TRBD1 as a possible D gene (5 bases). The CDR3 length is 15 residues. With 1 base removed from V and 2 bases from J, the gap between germline ends came to 10 bases. Looked up from germline, CDR1 is SGDLS and CDR2 is YYNGEE.

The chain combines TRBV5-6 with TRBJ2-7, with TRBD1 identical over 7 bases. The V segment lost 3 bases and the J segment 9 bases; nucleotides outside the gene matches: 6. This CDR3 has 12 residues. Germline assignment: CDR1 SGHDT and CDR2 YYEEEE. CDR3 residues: CASSYGTEGQYV. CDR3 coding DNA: TGTGCCAGCAGCTATGGGACAGAGGGGCAGTACGTC.

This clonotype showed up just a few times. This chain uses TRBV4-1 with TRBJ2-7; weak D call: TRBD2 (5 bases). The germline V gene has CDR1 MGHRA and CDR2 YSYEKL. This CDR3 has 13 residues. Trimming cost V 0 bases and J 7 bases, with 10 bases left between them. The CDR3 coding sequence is TGCGCCAGCAGCCAAGACCCCATAGCGGAGCAGTACTTC. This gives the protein CASSQDPIAEQYF.